The 3 T cell receptor beta chains given below trace back to one sample, sequenced in a study of T cell clonality in common variable immunodeficiency. The repertoire was sequenced with immunoSEQ multiplex PCR; TCRdb's copy has only in-frame clones and lacks some. The sample is made up of under 60,000 clones, none counted only once. The sample was peripheral blood mononuclear cells. These receptors originate from a person aged 18 to 75 in good health.

This clone has a count of ten or more. The sequenced fragment ends 3 residues before the CDR3 boundary, so the rest is inferred from the germline J gene. The chain combines TRBV2 with TRBJ2-2; possible D gene TRBD2, 5 bases. CDR3 size: 12 residues. Germline CDR1 reads SNHLY; CDR2 reads FYNNEI. V lost 6 bases, J lost 7 bases, and 9 bases lay in between. The CDR3 region is CASRSTNGELFF. CDR3 DNA, as far as it was read: TGTGCCAGCAGATCGACTAACGGGGAG.

This clone was observed many times. The CDR3 is cut off 3 residues early in the read; its end comes from the germline J gene. J is TRBJ2-3 and V is TRBV19, with TRBD2 matching over 10 bases. CDR3 length: 16 residues. The V and J ends lost 3 bases and 0 bases, in that order; junction bases with no gene match: 3. Germline V gives CDR1 LNHDA, CDR2 SQIVND (reference sequence). CDR3 bases read: TGTGCCAGTAGTATCAAGCGGGGGGGAAGCACAGATACG. It yields the protein CASSIKRGGSTDT. The whole CDR3 protein is CASSIKRGGSTDTQYF.

This clone was seen repeatedly, ten times or more. Read coverage stops 3 residues before the CDR3 terminus; the germline J gene supplies the remainder. This chain links TRBV20-1 with TRBJ2-5; the D gene is possibly TRBD1 (6 bases). V was shortened by 6 bases and J by 5 bases, with 13 bases between the two germline ends. The CDR3 runs 12 residues. The germline CDR1 and CDR2 sequences are DFQATT and SNEGSKA (reference sequence). Partial CDR3 DNA: TGCAGTGCCCCCAGGGGCGGGGAGACC. The encoded protein is CSAPRGGET. The full CDR3 is CSAPRGGETQYF.